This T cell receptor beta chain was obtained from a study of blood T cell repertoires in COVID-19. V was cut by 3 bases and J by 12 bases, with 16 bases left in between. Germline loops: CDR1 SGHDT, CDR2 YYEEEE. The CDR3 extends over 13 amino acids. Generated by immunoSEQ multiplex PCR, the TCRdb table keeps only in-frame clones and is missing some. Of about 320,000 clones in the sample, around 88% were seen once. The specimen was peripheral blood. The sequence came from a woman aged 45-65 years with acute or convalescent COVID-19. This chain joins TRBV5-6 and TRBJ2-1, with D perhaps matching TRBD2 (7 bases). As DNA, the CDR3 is TGTGCCAGCAGCTCCGGCGGAAGGGGGGGGCAGTTCTTC. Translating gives CASSSGGRGGQFF. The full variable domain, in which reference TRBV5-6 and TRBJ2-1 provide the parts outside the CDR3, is DAGVTQSPTHLIKTRGQQVTLRCSPKSGHDTVSWYQQALGQGPQFIFQYYEEEERQRGNFPDRFSGHQFPNYSSELNVNALLLGDSALYLCASSSGGRGGQFFGPGTRLTVL.